This TCR beta chain stems from a study of control samples from healthy donors and cancer patients. Profiled with immunoSEQ multiplex PCR; TCRdb holds only in-frame clones, not every one. The sample yields 150,000 to 200,000 clones, about 90% seen once. The CDR3 loop spans 15 amino acids. Trimming took 2 bases from V and 5 from J, leaving 15 bases between them. CDR1 and CDR2 (germline): MNHEY, SVGAGI. The V call is TRBV6-5, the J call TRBJ1-2; a possible D gene is TRBD1 (6 bases). Sequenced sample: blood. The receptor's source is a woman in her 50s in good health. CDR3 DNA: TGTGCCAGCAGTTACCGCTGGGGGGCCGGGTATGGCTACACCTTC. It codes for CASSYRWGAGYGYTF.